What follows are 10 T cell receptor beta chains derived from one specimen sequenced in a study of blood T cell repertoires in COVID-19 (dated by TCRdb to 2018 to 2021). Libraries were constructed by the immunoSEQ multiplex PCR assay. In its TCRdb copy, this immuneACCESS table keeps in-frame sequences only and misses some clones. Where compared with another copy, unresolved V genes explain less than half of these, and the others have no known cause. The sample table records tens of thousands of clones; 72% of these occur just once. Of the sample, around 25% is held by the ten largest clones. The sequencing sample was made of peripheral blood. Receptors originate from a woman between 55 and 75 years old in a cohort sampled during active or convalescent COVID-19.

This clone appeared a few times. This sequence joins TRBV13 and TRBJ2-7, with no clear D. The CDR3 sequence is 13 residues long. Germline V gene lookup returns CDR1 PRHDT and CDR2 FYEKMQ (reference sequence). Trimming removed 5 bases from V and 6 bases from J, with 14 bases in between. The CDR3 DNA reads TGTGCCAGCAGCACGCATCCCGAGGCCGAGCAGTACTTC. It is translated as CASSTHPEAEQYF. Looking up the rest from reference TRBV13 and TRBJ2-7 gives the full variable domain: AAGVIQSPRHLIKEKRETATLKCYPIPRHDTVYWYQQGPGQDPQFLISFYEKMQSDKGSIPDRFSAQQFSDYHSELNMSSLELGDSALYFCASSTHPEAEQYFGPGTRLTVT.

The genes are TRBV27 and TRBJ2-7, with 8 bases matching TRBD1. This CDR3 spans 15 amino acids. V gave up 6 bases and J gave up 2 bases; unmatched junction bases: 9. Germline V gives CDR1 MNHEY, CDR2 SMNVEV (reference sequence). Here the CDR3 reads CASRRFRDRTYEQYF. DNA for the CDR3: TGTGCCAGCAGACGATTTCGGGACAGGACCTACGAGCAGTACTTC.

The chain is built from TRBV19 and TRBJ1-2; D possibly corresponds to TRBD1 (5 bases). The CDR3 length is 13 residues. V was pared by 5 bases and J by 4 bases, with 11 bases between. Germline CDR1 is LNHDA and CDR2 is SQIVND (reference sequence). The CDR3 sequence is CASSVGLGYGYTF. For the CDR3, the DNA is TGTGCCAGTAGTGTGGGGCTTGGCTATGGCTACACCTTC.

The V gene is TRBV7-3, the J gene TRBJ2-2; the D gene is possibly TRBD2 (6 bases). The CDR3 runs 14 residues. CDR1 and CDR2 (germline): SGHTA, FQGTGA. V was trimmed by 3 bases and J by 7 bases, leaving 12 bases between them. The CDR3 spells CASSLGGVGGELFF. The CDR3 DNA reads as TGTGCCAGCAGCTTGGGCGGGGTTGGCGGGGAGCTGTTTTTT.

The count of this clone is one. CDR3 loop: CASSPLRVPHNEQFF. Written as DNA, the CDR3 is TGTGCCAGCTCACCATTGAGGGTCCCACACAATGAGCAGTTCTTC. The chain employs TRBV18 and TRBJ2-1; weak D call: TRBD2 (5 bases). The germline V and J ends were trimmed by 2 bases and 5 bases, with 13 bases remaining between them. This CDR3 region has 15 residues. From germline, CDR1 is KGHSH and CDR2 LQKENI.

The CDR3 is CASSVTVSGANVLTF. For the CDR3, the DNA is TGTGCCAGTAGCGTAACGGTCTCTGGGGCCAACGTCCTGACTTTC. V gene TRBV19 combines with J gene TRBJ2-6; D not certain. This CDR3 has 15 amino acids. The V end lost 6 bases, the J end lost 0 bases, and 9 bases lay between the germline ends. CDR1 and CDR2 from the germline V gene are LNHDA and SQIVND (reference sequence).

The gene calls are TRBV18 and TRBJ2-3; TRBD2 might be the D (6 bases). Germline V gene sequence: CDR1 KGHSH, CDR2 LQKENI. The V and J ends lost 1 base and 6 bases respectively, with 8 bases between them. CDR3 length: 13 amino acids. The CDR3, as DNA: TGTGCCAGCTCACCACGTGCGGGGGATACGCAGTATTTT. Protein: CASSPRAGDTQYF.

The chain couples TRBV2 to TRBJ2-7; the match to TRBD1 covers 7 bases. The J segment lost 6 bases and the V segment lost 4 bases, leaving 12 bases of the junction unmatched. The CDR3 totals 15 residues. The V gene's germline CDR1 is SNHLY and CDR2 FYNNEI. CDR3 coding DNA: TGTGCCAGCAGTGCCGGGACAGTCGCCCCGGGCGAGCAGTACTTC. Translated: CASSAGTVAPGEQYF.

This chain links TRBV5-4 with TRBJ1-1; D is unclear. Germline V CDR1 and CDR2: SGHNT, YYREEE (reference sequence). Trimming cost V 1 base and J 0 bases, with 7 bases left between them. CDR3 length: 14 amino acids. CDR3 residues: CASSLRELNTEAFF. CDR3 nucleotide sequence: TGTGCCAGCAGCTTGAGGGAGCTGAACACTGAAGCTTTCTTT.

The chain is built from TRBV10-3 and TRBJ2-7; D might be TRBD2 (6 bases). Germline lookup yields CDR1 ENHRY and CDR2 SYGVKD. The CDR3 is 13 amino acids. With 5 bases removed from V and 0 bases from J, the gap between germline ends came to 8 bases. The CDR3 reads CAISPGGSYEQYF. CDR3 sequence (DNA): TGTGCCATCAGTCCCGGGGGCTCCTACGAGCAGTACTTC.